This T cell receptor (beta chain) was recovered during a study of cytomegalovirus exposure and HLA in healthy donors. Only in-frame clones appear in the TCRdb table, and some are missing; sequencing was by immunoSEQ multiplex PCR. The sample carries tens of thousands of clones, approximately 90% recorded once. This CDR3 region has 13 residues. Germline CDR1 reads MNHNY; CDR2 reads SVGAGI (reference sequence). V shed 10 bases and J 8 bases; nucleotides not matched to a gene: 11. This rearrangement joins TRBV6-6 to TRBJ1-3; 7 positions agree with TRBD1. Sequencing was carried out using PBMCs. This receptor was taken from a woman aged 18-35 years in good health and CMV-seropositive. CDR3 bases: TGTGCCACTAAAGGACAGGCTGCAGACACCATATATTTT. This gives the protein CATKGQAADTIYF.